Listed below are T cell receptor beta chains from one sample, sequenced in a study of T-cell reconstitution after alpha-beta-depleted transplantation in children. TCRdb redid the calling of the PCR reads with MiXCR, one entry per CDR3 protein. The sample carries about 260,000 distinct CDR3 sequences, around 10% recorded once. The material was peripheral blood, obtained 180 days after TCRalphabeta/CD19-depleted stem cell transplant. These receptor sequences come from a male patient under 10 years old who had a stem cell transplant for chronic granulomatous disease, so the T cells may come from the graft donor. CDR3s include the opening cysteine and the closing phenylalanine or tryptophan. D genes are given only for firm matches. Some rows mark clone size as missing; the rest say once, few, many or name a class of expanded clone.

TGCGCCAGCAGCCAAGATTCTAGCGGTGAGACCCAGTACTTC | CASSQDSSGETQYF | TRBV4-1 | 14 | many | TRBJ2-5 | TRBD2
TGTGCCAGCAACCCCCGGACTAGCTTAGATGAGCAGTTCTTC | CASNPRTSLDEQFF | TRBV7-9 | 14 | many | TRBJ2-1 | TRBD2
TGTGCCAGCAGCCTAGCCGGGACTAAGACAGATACGCAGTATTTT | CASSLAGTKTDTQYF | TRBV7-6 | 15 | many | TRBJ2-3 | TRBD2
TGTGCCAGCAGTTTAGTAGCGGGGGGCGAGCAGTTCTTC | CASSLVAGGEQFF | TRBV12-3/TRBV12-4 | 13 | - | TRBJ2-1 | TRBD2
TGTGCCAGCTCACCGCAAGCTGGGAGGGCGAGAGCAGATACGCAGTATTTT | CASSPQAGRARADTQYF | TRBV18 | 17 | few | TRBJ2-3 | TRBD2
TGTGCCACCAGTGATCCTAGCCGGACAGATACGCAGTATTTT | CATSDPSRTDTQYF | TRBV24-1 | 14 | many | TRBJ2-3 | -
TGTGCCAGCAGCTTTGGAATAAAGCAGTACTTC | CASSFGIKQYF | TRBV5-5 | 11 | many | TRBJ2-7 | -
TGCAGTGCCCAGCCCCCCCTGGAGCGGGACTACCAAGAGACCCAGTACTTC | CSAQPPLERDYQETQYF | TRBV20-1 | 17 | many | TRBJ2-5 | TRBD2
TGCAGCGTTGAAGATCGAGGACAGGGATTATCTGGGGCCAACGTCCTGACTTTC | CSVEDRGQGLSGANVLTF | TRBV29-1 | 18 | many | TRBJ2-6 | TRBD1
TGTGCCAGCAGTTCCCGGGGAGGGGGCAACGAGCAGTACTTC | CASSSRGGGNEQYF | TRBV12-3/TRBV12-4 | 14 | many | TRBJ2-7 | -
TGTGCCAGCAGTGAAAAGGAAAACAATGAGCAGTTCTTC | CASSEKENNEQFF | TRBV6-1 | 13 | many | TRBJ2-1 | -
TGTGCCAGCACCCCACGGGTTTTGACGGGAGCTTTCTTT | CASTPRVLTGAFF | TRBV5-5 | 13 | many | TRBJ1-1 | -
TGTGCCAGCAGCCTGTTGGGGGCTCGGGAGACCCAGTACTTC | CASSLLGARETQYF | TRBV28 | 14 | many | TRBJ2-5 | -
TGTGCCAGCAGCGGGCAGTTAGCGTTCACAGATACGCAGTATTTT | CASSGQLAFTDTQYF | TRBV6-1 | 15 | many | TRBJ2-3 | -
TGTGCCAGCAGCTCCGGGACTAGCGGGGAGGGAGATACGCAGTATTTT | CASSSGTSGEGDTQYF | TRBV5-4 | 16 | many | TRBJ2-3 | TRBD2
TGTGCCAGCAGCTTGGGGGGCCGGGGGGAAAAACTGTTTTTT | CASSLGGRGEKLFF | TRBV5-4 | 14 | many | TRBJ1-4 | -
TGTGCCAGCAGCCAAGTTCTATCCAAATCTAATGAAAAACTGTTTTTT | CASSQVLSKSNEKLFF | TRBV4-2 | 16 | many | TRBJ1-4 | -
TGTGCCAGCAGCTTATCGGCGGTCATGAACACTGAAGCTTTCTTT | CASSLSAVMNTEAFF | TRBV7-2 | 15 | many | TRBJ1-1 | -
TGTGCCAGCAGTTTTGGGCCGCCCCCTGAAAGCAATGAGCAGTTCTTC | CASSFGPPPESNEQFF | TRBV12-3/TRBV12-4 | 16 | - | TRBJ2-1 | -
TGTGCCAGCAGCCAAGATGGGAGGGGGCCCTCCTACGAGCAGTACTTC | CASSQDGRGPSYEQYF | TRBV14 | 16 | few | TRBJ2-7 | -
TGTGCCAGCAGCTTGCACCAGGGAGGCGAAAAACTGTTTTTT | CASSLHQGGEKLFF | TRBV7-2 | 14 | many | TRBJ1-4 | -
TGCGCCAGCAGCTCATGGGGTCAGGACAGTATCGTTAAAGAGACCCAGTACTTC | CASSSWGQDSIVKETQYF | TRBV5-1 | 18 | many | TRBJ2-5 | -
TGCGCCAGCAGCTTGGGCCCAGAAGGGAATTACGAGCAGTACTTC | CASSLGPEGNYEQYF | TRBV5-1 | 15 | many | TRBJ2-7 | -
TGTGCCACCAGCAGAGATAACGCGGGGGGAACTGAAGCTTTCTTT | CATSRDNAGGTEAFF | TRBV15 | 15 | many | TRBJ1-1 | -
TGCGCCAGCAGCGAGGGAACCTACGAGCAGTACTTC | CASSEGTYEQYF | TRBV5-1 | 12 | many | TRBJ2-7 | -
TGCAGTGCCGATCAGCTGGGGGCGGGTACCGGGGAGCTGTTTTTT | CSADQLGAGTGELFF | TRBV20-1 | 15 | many | TRBJ2-2 | -
TGTGCCAGCAGAGCCAAGGACAGGAGGAACACCGGGGAGCTGTTTTTT | CASRAKDRRNTGELFF | TRBV25-1 | 16 | many | TRBJ2-2 | TRBD1
TGCAGTGCTTCTCCTAGCGTTCACAATGAGCAGTTCTTC | CSASPSVHNEQFF | TRBV20-1 | 13 | many | TRBJ2-1 | -
TGTGCCAGCAGTTACGGAGGTGTGAACTATGGCTACACCTTC | CASSYGGVNYGYTF | TRBV6-5 | 14 | many | TRBJ1-2 | -
TGCGCCAGCAGCCATTACTCGGGACAGAGGAAGGGACCCTATGGCTACACCTTC | CASSHYSGQRKGPYGYTF | TRBV4-3 | 18 | many | TRBJ1-2 | TRBD1
TGTGCCAGTAGTATTTTCTTGGGGGAGTTGGAGACCCAGTACTTC | CASSIFLGELETQYF | TRBV19 | 15 | - | TRBJ2-5 | -
TGTGCCTGGACTCAGGGGTATGGCTACACCTTC | CAWTQGYGYTF | TRBV30 | 11 | few | TRBJ1-2 | -
TGTGCCAGCAGCCAAGGGTTTCAGGGTAGTGGTGGCTACACCTTC | CASSQGFQGSGGYTF | TRBV3-1 | 15 | many | TRBJ1-2 | -
TGCGCCAGCAGCCAAGGGGACTACCTCTCCTACAATGAGCAGTTCTTC | CASSQGDYLSYNEQFF | TRBV4-3 | 16 | many | TRBJ2-1 | TRBD2
TGTGCCTGCAGCCCCCAACCCAGACACCGGGGAAATGAGCAGTTCTTC | CACSPQPRHRGNEQFF | TRBV7-8 | 16 | - | TRBJ2-1 | -
TGTGCCAGCAGCCGGAGGACCCTAAGCACCTACGAGCAGTACTTC | CASSRRTLSTYEQYF | TRBV7-2 | 15 | many | TRBJ2-7 | -
TGTGCCAGCAGTTACTCGGTTTCTGGGGCCAACGTCCTGACTTTC | CASSYSVSGANVLTF | TRBV6-2/TRBV6-3 | 15 | many | TRBJ2-6 | -
TGTGCCAGCAGGCCGGGACAGAGCTCTGGAAACACCATATATTTT | CASRPGQSSGNTIYF | TRBV12-3/TRBV12-4 | 15 | many | TRBJ1-3 | TRBD1
TGCAGTGCTAGCCACCCAGAGGATATCTACAATGAGCAGTTCTTC | CSASHPEDIYNEQFF | TRBV20-1 | 15 | many | TRBJ2-1 | -
TGCAGTGCTAGAGATTTAGCGGGAGCCCAGTACGAGCAGTACTTC | CSARDLAGAQYEQYF | TRBV20-1 | 15 | many | TRBJ2-7 | TRBD2
TGTGCCAGCAGCCCCGGGACCCCATCCTTTGAGCAGTTCTTC | CASSPGTPSFEQFF | TRBV4-2 | 14 | once | TRBJ2-1 | -
TGCGCCAGCAGCTTGGGGGGCTTGAGCTCCTACAATGAGCAGTTCTTC | CASSLGGLSSYNEQFF | TRBV5-1 | 16 | many | TRBJ2-1 | -
TGTGCCAGCAGTTCCCGGTTGAGCGGGGGGGCCCTCGCCGGGGAGCTGTTTTTT | CASSSRLSGGALAGELFF | TRBV27 | 18 | many | TRBJ2-2 | TRBD2
TGTGCCAGCAGTCGCTTGGGCCTTCGCTCCTACGAGCAGTACTTC | CASSRLGLRSYEQYF | TRBV25-1 | 15 | many | TRBJ2-7 | -
TGTGCCAGCAGTGACTACAGGGGGCTGGGTGGCTACACCTTC | CASSDYRGLGGYTF | TRBV25-1 | 14 | many | TRBJ1-2 | TRBD1
TGTGCCAGCAGCGTAGTGGGCGGGGGAATAGGAAACGAGCAGTACTTC | CASSVVGGGIGNEQYF | TRBV9 | 16 | few | TRBJ2-7 | TRBD2
TGCAGCCGTAATAGGCCAGGGGGAAATGAGCAGTTCTTC | CSRNRPGGNEQFF | TRBV20-1 | 13 | many | TRBJ2-1 | TRBD1
TGTGCCAGCAGCCAAGATGTTGGTGGATTGGCCAAAAACATTCAGTACTTC | CASSQDVGGLAKNIQYF | TRBV3-1 | 17 | few | TRBJ2-4 | -
TGCAGTGTCACCAGCGGGACCACAGATACGCAGTATTTT | CSVTSGTTDTQYF | TRBV20-1 | 13 | many | TRBJ2-3 | TRBD2
TGTGCCAGCTCACACCCGGGACACACGAACACCGGGGAGCTGTTTTTT | CASSHPGHTNTGELFF | TRBV18 | 16 | few | TRBJ2-2 | -
TGTGCTAGTGGCACATGGACAGGGGGCACCTACGAGCAGTACTTC | CASGTWTGGTYEQYF | TRBV12-5 | 15 | many | TRBJ2-7 | TRBD1
TGTGCCAGCAGGGGACAGGGTGGTGAAAAACTGTTTTTT | CASRGQGGEKLFF | TRBV12-3/TRBV12-4 | 13 | many | TRBJ1-4 | TRBD1
TGCGCCAGCAGCCAGCCTTCAGGCCCACCCTTCTACGAGCAGTACTTC | CASSQPSGPPFYEQYF | TRBV4-1 | 16 | many | TRBJ2-7 | -
TGTGCCAGCTCCCACAGCGGGAGTTCATACAATGAGCAGTTCTTC | CASSHSGSSYNEQFF | TRBV18 | 15 | many | TRBJ2-1 | TRBD2
TGTGCCAGCAGCTCCGGGGGTAGCGGAAGCTCCTACAATGAGCAGTTCTTC | CASSSGGSGSSYNEQFF | TRBV7-6 | 17 | many | TRBJ2-1 | -
TGTGCCAGCAGCCGAGCGGGGGGGCGAGGAGATACGCAGTATTTT | CASSRAGGRGDTQYF | TRBV7-3 | 15 | many | TRBJ2-3 | TRBD2
TGTGCCAGCAGAGTTAAGCCTAGTTCGGGCACCGGGGAGCTGTTTTTT | CASRVKPSSGTGELFF | TRBV6-5 | 16 | many | TRBJ2-2 | -
TGTGCCAGCAGCCACCGACAGGGTCGGGATTCACCCCTCCACTTT | CASSHRQGRDSPLHF | TRBV3-1 | 15 | many | TRBJ1-6 | TRBD1
TGTGCCAGCAGCACCAGGGACTTGTCTCGCAATGAGCAGTTCTTC | CASSTRDLSRNEQFF | TRBV7-8 | 15 | - | TRBJ2-1 | -
TGCGCCAGCAGCTCCCAAACGACCCATACTACTAGCACAGATACGCAGTATTTT | CASSSQTTHTTSTDTQYF | TRBV5-1 | 18 | many | TRBJ2-3 | -